This T cell receptor (beta chain) was identified during a study of T-cell reconstitution after alpha-beta-depleted transplantation in children. Broader study findings: Reports say that about two months after transplant, the alpha-beta T cells came out of several hundred graft clones that had expanded. Surviving thymic progenitors and recipient T cells were the source of high TCRbeta diversity at day 60 in some patients. At the one-year point after transplant, T-cell counts and TCRbeta diversity were found to come mostly from T cells that had been newly produced.

Preparation of the TCRbeta library involved a method that used unique molecular identifiers. TCRdb ran MiXCR on the PCR reads and lists one entry per CDR3 protein. The sample includes around 450,000 distinct CDR3 sequences, roughly 43% of them seen just once. This clonotype was observed a handful of times. Its antigen is not identified. Trimming pared 5 bases from V and 6 bases from J, leaving 16 bases between. This CDR3 has 15 residues. Germline V gene lookup returns CDR1 MDHEN and CDR2 SYDVKM. The chain couples TRBV28 to TRBJ2-2, with a weak D call TRBD1 (6 bases). The material was PBMCs, obtained before TCRalphabeta/CD19-depleted stem cell transplant. This sequence was found in a girl aged 2 to 9 with aplastic anemia, due to receive a stem cell transplant. The CDR3 loop is CASSLGGLGAGELFF. The CDR3 DNA reads as TGTGCCAGCAGTCTAGGGGGATTGGGGGCCGGGGAGCTGTTTTTT.